This record looks at one T cell receptor (beta chain) sequence and its context. What it recognizes is unknown. This entry belongs to a study of T cell clonotyping in hematopoietic cell transplantation. As for the study in general: Pretransplant recipient samples were taken after cytoreduction.

Study-wide results and caveats: No sorting was done, leaving CD4 and CD8 contributions mixed. After transplant, recipient diversity fell while pathologically expanded clonotypes grew through day 180.

The time point: recipient sample about 28 days before transplant, after cytoreduction. Sequenced by immunoSEQ multiplex PCR; TCRdb stores in-frame clones only, minus some. There are roughly 34,000 clones in the sample; 85% to 95% occur only once, and roughly 1.5% lies in the top ten. V was clipped by 0 bases and J by 7 bases, with 13 bases between them. Germline V gives CDR1 SGHRS, CDR2 YFSETQ. The CDR3 sequence is 15 residues long. The sample was peripheral blood mononuclear cells, taken before stem cell transplant. The receptor comes from a man between 35 and 55 years old with chronic myeloid leukemia. Some clones in this sample may be carry-over from other donors' samples. The chain employs TRBV5-1 and TRBJ2-2; D is ambiguous. The CDR3 bases are TGCGCCAGCAGCTTGGCTGGGGTTTATGACGGGGAGCTGTTTTTT. Translation gives CASSLAGVYDGELFF. The whole variable domain, remainder taken from reference TRBV5-1 and TRBJ2-2, is KAGVTQTPRYLIKTRGQQVTLSCSPISGHRSVSWYQQTPGQGLQFLFEYFSETQRNKGNFPGRFSGRQFSNSRSEMNVSTLELGDSALYLCASSLAGVYDGELFFGEGSRLTVL.